The 7 T cell receptor beta chains listed next were all sequenced from one sample in a study of breast tumors, draining lymph nodes, adjacent tissues. TCRdb reanalysed the multiplex PCR reads using MiXCR and keeps one entry per CDR3 protein. In the table there are about 170,000 distinct CDR3 sequences, around a third of which are singletons. The lymph nodes were axillary draining lymph nodes from breast cancer patients. The sequencing input was axillary lymph node tissue. The receptors stem from a female donor with breast cancer. Some clones in this sample may be carry-over from other donors' samples.

This clonotype was seen many times. The chain has TRBV14 and TRBJ2-1, with D possibly TRBD1 on 6 matching bases. Germline V CDR1 and CDR2: SGHDN, FVKESK. The CDR3 is 14 residues long. Trimming took off 3 bases at V and 10 bases at J, with 16 bases between the two ends. Here the CDR3 DNA reads TGTGCCAGCAGCCACAGGGGCTCTATAGGGGAGCAGTTCTTC. Amino acid sequence: CASSHRGSIGEQFF.

Worth noting for this clonotype: A much larger clonotype is one base distant, so this may be a read error. The V and J genes are TRBV9 and TRBJ2-7, with 8 bases aligning to TRBD1. This CDR3 has 14 residues. The V gene's germline CDR1 is SGDLS and CDR2 YYNGEE. The CDR3 bases are TGTGCCAGCAGCCCAGGACAGGGACAGTACGAGCAGTCCTTC. Encoded protein: CASSPGQGQYEQSF.

Ten or more counts support this clonotype. CDR3 sequence: CSARAGIGSPLHF. The CDR3 DNA reads as TGCAGTGCTAGAGCAGGGATCGGCTCACCCCTCCACTTT. The chain has TRBV20-1 and TRBJ1-6; D is possibly TRBD1 (5 bases). V was trimmed by 1 base and J by 10 bases, leaving 11 bases between them. Germline CDR1 is DFQATT and CDR2 is SNEGSKA (reference sequence). The length of the CDR3 is 13 residues.

This clonotype was observed many times. This chain joins TRBV15 and TRBJ2-3; the match to TRBD2 covers 11 bases. With V trimmed by 0 bases and J by 6 bases, 2 bases remained unmatched. CDR3 length equals 15 residues. Germline lookup yields CDR1 LNHNV and CDR2 YYDKDF (reference sequence). The CDR3 spells CATSREASGRDTQYF. CDR3 DNA sequence: TGTGCCACCAGCAGAGAGGCTAGCGGGAGGGATACGCAGTATTTT.

About this clonotype itself: Here the CDR3 omits its conserved ending phenylalanine or tryptophan, so a read error is the likely source. The gene calls are TRBV28 and TRBJ1-2, with 7 bases identical to TRBD1. In germline, CDR1 is MDHEN, CDR2 SYDVKM. CDR3 length equals 15 residues. The J segment lost 8 bases and the V segment lost 7 bases, leaving 16 bases of the junction unmatched. The CDR3 spells CASIQAPGTVGGYTC. CDR3 DNA: TGTGCCAGCATTCAGGCCCCGGGGACAGTGGGGGGCTACACCTGC.

In this sample, this clonotype turned up many times. V is TRBV19 and J is TRBJ2-7; 9 nucleotides line up with TRBD1. The V and J ends lost 7 bases and 3 bases, in that order; junction bases with no gene match: 10. This CDR3 comprises 15 residues. Germline loops: CDR1 LNHDA, CDR2 SQIVND (reference sequence). The CDR3 coding sequence is TGTGCCAGTAAATACACGGGACAGGGCGACTACGAGCAGTACTTC. Encoded protein: CASKYTGQGDYEQYF.

For this clonotype: Germline and junction disagree at one end, which may indicate a read error. V is TRBV5-4 and J is TRBJ2-7, with D perhaps being TRBD1 or TRBD2 (6 bases each). Per germline, CDR1 SGHNT and CDR2 YYREEE (reference sequence). There are 19 residues in the CDR3. CDR3 coding DNA: TGTGCCAGCAGCCGGGGGCCGGAGATCGACTACGAGCAGTCCGTTATTCCCCACTTC. It specifies CASSRGPEIDYEQSVIPHF.